Listed below are T cell receptor beta chains from one sample, sequenced in a study of PD-1 blockade in classical Hodgkin lymphoma. Clones were sequenced by immunoSEQ multiplex PCR, and TCRdb holds only the in-frame ones, with some missing. The sample has about 90,000 clones, around nine tenths seen once. The sequences come from peripheral blood mononuclear cells (PBMCs), collected before the fourth cycle of nivolumab. The receptors stem from a human donor with classical Hodgkin lymphoma. CDR3s include the opening cysteine and the closing phenylalanine or tryptophan. The order of the fields is clone size, V gene, CDR3 protein. Size is omitted from some rows. Given values are once, few, many or a class for expanded clones.

.,TRBV9,CASSVEYGPRNTEAFF
.,TRBV19,CASSTLQAGRTDTQYF
.,TRBV6-5,CASSRTGMNTEAFF
.,TRBV27,CASSATGYSGANVLTF
.,TRBV7-2,CASSFDRDTEAFF
.,TRBV6-1,CASSPATGAQNIQYF
.,TRBV2,CAKARGRNTIYF
.,TRBV10-1,CASSELTGLGFDEQFF
once,TRBV7-9,CASSLEPSGGETQYF
.,TRBV9,CASSVTGVTEAFF
.,TRBV11-1,CASSLFASENYGYTF
.,TRBV27,CASSTYGGNQETQYF
.,TRBV9,CASSISGTAQETQYF
.,TRBV5-1,CASSSQGSGTQYF
few,TRBV30,CAWSPRLEAFF
medium-sized,TRBV11-2,CASSLSRQGYGYTF
.,TRBV7-2,CASSLGLGVETQYF
.,TRBV11-1,CASSLGDTQYF
.,TRBV5-6,CASSPLAGSSYNSPLHF
.,TRBV7-8,CASSFPTGNTGELFF
.,TRBV7-3,CASSLTSGPSDTQYF
.,TRBV27,CASSLGLAGWETQYF
.,TRBV25-1,CASSKPPGQGDEKLFF
.,TRBV11-2,CASSDGQGDTEAFF
.,TRBV19,CATRSWGTQYF
.,TRBV30,CASGGPGDNSPLHF
.,TRBV19,CASSIDAGGGGTEAFF
.,TRBV2,CASNRVVGGETQYF
once,TRBV15,CATSRDQPTGLDTIYF
.,TRBV12-5,CASGQLAGGNTGELFF
.,TRBV19,CASSPKGTGAISGNTIYF
.,TRBV4-2,CARGGGKLFF
.,TRBV30,CAWIQPGLLQETQYF
.,TRBV5-1,CASSRAGVPSEQYF
few,TRBV14,CASSQDPHRGLGYTF
.,TRBV5-6,CASSPPPGLGNYGYTF
.,TRBV5-1,CASSLAGGGFSYNEQFF
.,TRBV15,CATRRTGGVGERELFF
.,TRBV7-2,CASSSRTSGFYEQYF
.,TRBV15,CATSRGVATDTQYF
once,TRBV11-2,CASSPQPGGTAYSNQPQHF
.,TRBV7-3,CASSFTDTQYF
.,TRBV6-5,CASSPGGSLRFF
.,TRBV18,CASSPGNGYEQYF
.,TRBV7-2,CASSSSGGAGGETQYF
once,TRBV2,CASRPRQSDSGNTIYF
once,TRBV11-2,CASSPPVLAGGSNEQFF
once,TRBV7-2,CASSLQGARETQYF